One and the same sample provided the 11 T cell receptor beta chains below, sequenced in a study of blood T cell repertoires in COVID-19. Libraries were prepared by immunoSEQ multiplex PCR; TCRdb keeps only in-frame clonotypes and omits some of them. Here the sample spans more than 200,000 clones, 85% to 90% being singletons. Sequencing was carried out using peripheral blood. These TCRs come from a man in his thirties or forties with COVID-19, enrolled during active disease.

The chain links TRBV15 to TRBJ2-1, with 7 bases aligning to TRBD1. Germline loops: CDR1 LNHNV, CDR2 YYDKDF (reference sequence). After removal of 6 bases from V and 6 bases from J, the junction contained 8 bases not matched to a gene. The CDR3 totals 14 residues. In nucleotides, the CDR3 is TGTGCCACCAGAGGGACAGAATGGGTCAATGAGCAGTTCTTC. It encodes CATRGTEWVNEQFF.

This chain joins TRBV5-6 and TRBJ2-2; D not certain. V gave up 2 bases and J gave up 0 bases, with 11 bases separating them. The CDR3 contains 16 residues. CDR1 SGHDT and CDR2 YYEEEE come from the germline V gene. CDR3 protein: CASSLELTTNTGELFF. CDR3 nucleotides: TGTGCCAGCAGCTTAGAACTAACCACGAACACCGGGGAGCTGTTTTTT.

The V and J genes are TRBV3-1 (or the pseudogene TRBV3-2) and TRBJ2-3; 11 bases fit TRBD1. CDR1 and CDR2 from the germline V gene are LGHDT and YNNKEL (reference sequence). Losses at the gene ends were 4 bases for V and 5 bases for J; bases not matched to a gene: 8. The CDR3 is made up of 16 amino acids. CDR3 in amino acids: CASSLSGTGGEDTQYF. CDR3 sequence (DNA): TGTGCCAGCAGCCTCTCCGGGACAGGGGGGGAAGATACGCAGTATTTT.

This clone was detected only once. The chain carries TRBV5-4 and TRBJ1-1; unclear D gene. V lost 4 bases, J lost 3 bases, and 10 bases lay in between. Per germline, CDR1 SGHNT and CDR2 YYREEE (reference sequence). The CDR3 is 13 residues long. The CDR3 nucleotides read TGTGCCAGCAGCCCGGCGGGCCACACTGAAGCTTTCTTT. Protein product: CASSPAGHTEAFF. Complete variable domain (other parts from reference TRBV5-4 and TRBJ1-1): ETGVTQSPTHLIKTRGQQVTLRCSSQSGHNTVSWYQQALGQGPQFIFQYYREEENGRGNFPPRFSGLQFPNYSSELNVNALELDDSALYLCASSPAGHTEAFFGQGTRLTVV.

The rearrangement links TRBV10-3 to TRBJ1-4, with 7 bases matching TRBD1. This CDR3 has 16 residues. Looked up from germline, CDR1 is ENHRY and CDR2 is SYGVKD. V trimming: 3 bases; J trimming: 7 bases; junction bases outside the gene matches: 11. CDR3 protein: CAISEPGTVDGEKLFF. The DNA for the CDR3 is TGTGCCATCAGTGAACCCGGGACAGTGGATGGTGAAAAACTGTTTTTT.

This chain uses TRBV10-3 with TRBJ2-7; TRBD1 aligns across 9 bases. Trimming removed 6 bases from V and 2 bases from J; junction bases left unmatched: 8. Germline V gene lookup returns CDR1 ENHRY and CDR2 SYGVKD. The CDR3 is 15 residues long. CDR3 amino acids: CAIRDRDRDAYEQYF. In DNA, the CDR3 is TGTGCCATCAGGGATCGGGACAGGGACGCCTACGAGCAGTACTTC.

The rearrangement joins TRBV27 to TRBJ2-7, with D possibly TRBD1 on 6 matching bases. Germline lookup yields CDR1 MNHEY and CDR2 SMNVEV (reference sequence). The CDR3 totals 13 residues. With 6 bases removed from V and 2 bases from J, the gap between germline ends came to 11 bases. The CDR3 spells CASSYRDAYEQYF. CDR3 in DNA: TGTGCCAGCAGCTACAGGGATGCCTACGAGCAGTACTTC.

CDR3 coding DNA: TGTGCCAGTAGTTCGGCCGGGACAGGGGTTTACAATGAGCAGTTCTTC. This encodes CASSSAGTGVYNEQFF. The gene calls are TRBV19 and TRBJ2-1; 10 nucleotides match TRBD1. Germline CDR1 LNHDA, CDR2 SQIVND (reference sequence). J was trimmed by 4 bases and V by 5 bases; bases with no gene match: 8. The CDR3 is made up of 16 amino acids.

The J gene is TRBJ2-1, the V gene TRBV7-2; TRBD1 might be the D (6 bases). The CDR3 runs 15 residues. Germline CDR1 reads SGHTA; CDR2 reads FQGNSA. V was trimmed by 7 bases and J by 0 bases, leaving 13 bases between them. The DNA of the CDR3 is TGTGCCAGCAACCCGGGCAGGGGCTCCTACAATGAGCAGTTCTTC. It codes for CASNPGRGSYNEQFF.

V usage is TRBV21-1 and J usage is TRBJ1-6; the D call TRBD1 from the table was never checked on the DNA. TRBV21-1 is a recognized pseudogene. CDR3 length equals 14 residues. The DNA of the CDR3 is TGTGCCAGTTACGACAGGGAGAAAAATTCACCCCTCCACTTT. Protein: CASYDREKNSPLHF.

The V call is TRBV5-6, the J call TRBJ2-2; maybe TRBD1 (6 bases). The CDR3 runs to 15 residues. CDR1 SGHDT and CDR2 YYEEEE come from the germline V gene. Trimming took 2 bases from V and 3 from J, leaving 11 bases between them. The CDR3, as DNA: TGTGCCAGCAGCTTTGGGCAGGGGTACACCGGGGAGCTGTTTTTT. This sequence encodes CASSFGQGYTGELFF.